Presented here are 32 T cell receptor beta chains from one specimen sequenced in a study of blood T cell repertoires in COVID-19. The method was immunoSEQ multiplex PCR; TCRdb's version includes in-frame clones alone and lacks a portion of them. This table has tens of thousands of clones, roughly 90% appearing once. The sample was peripheral blood. Every receptor here comes from a human donor with active COVID-19. The donor label of this sample is uncertain.

Comment on this clone: This specimen includes other DNA sequences encoding the same CDR3. This rearrangement joins TRBV7-2 to TRBJ1-1; TRBD1 aligns across 10 bases. The CDR3 length is 14 residues. The V gene end was trimmed by 5 bases and the J gene end by 5 bases; junction bases not matched to a gene: 5. Germline V gene sequence: CDR1 SGHTA, CDR2 FQGNSA. The CDR3 DNA reads as TGTGCCAGCAGCCCCGGACAGGGGGGGACTGAAGCTTTCTTT. It yields the protein CASSPGQGGTEAFF. Supplemented by reference TRBV7-2 and TRBJ1-1, the full variable domain reads GAGVSQSPSNKVTEKGKDVELRCDPISGHTALYWYRQSLGQGLEFLIYFQGNSAPDKSGLPSDRFSAERTGGSVSTLTIQRTQQEDSAVYLCASSPGQGGTEAFFGQGTRLTVV.

This clone was found a few times. The rearrangement links TRBV6-2 or TRBV6-3 to TRBJ1-5; 8 nucleotides align to TRBD1. Trimming removed 6 bases from V and 6 bases from J; junction bases left unmatched: 7. The CDR3 spans 14 residues. From germline, CDR1 is MNHEY and CDR2 SVGEGT. The CDR3 DNA follows: TGTGCCAGCAGCGGACAGGGCGATTTTCAGCCCCAGCATTTT. It translates to CASSGQGDFQPQHF.

V and J are TRBV18 and TRBJ1-5; TRBD1 might be the D (6 bases). V lost 3 bases and J 2 bases, leaving 11 bases between the germline ends. From germline, CDR1 is KGHSH and CDR2 LQKENI. This CDR3 has 15 amino acids. CDR3 sequence: CASSPYRDRNQPQHF. The CDR3 DNA is TGTGCCAGCTCACCGTACAGGGACCGCAATCAGCCCCAGCATTTT. Complete variable domain (other parts from reference TRBV18 and TRBJ1-5): NAGVMQNPRHLVRRRGQEARLRCSPMKGHSHVYWYRQLPEEGLKFMVYLQKENIIDESGMPKERFSAEFPKEGPSILRIQQVVRGDSAAYFCASSPYRDRNQPQHFGDGTRLSIL.

The chain combines TRBV5-1 with TRBJ2-1, with 11 positions matching TRBD2. Germline lookup yields CDR1 SGHRS and CDR2 YFSETQ. This CDR3 comprises 17 residues. Unmatched junction bases numbered 7, after V lost 1 base and J lost 4 bases. The CDR3 loop is CASSLLTGTSGYNEQFF. The CDR3 coding sequence is TGCGCCAGCAGCTTGCTGACCGGGACTAGCGGATACAATGAGCAGTTCTTC.

The chain has TRBV24-1 and TRBJ2-5; 9 nucleotides align to TRBD1. Germline V gene lookup returns CDR1 KGHDR and CDR2 SFDVKD. The CDR3 length is 15 residues. Trimming removed 3 bases from V and 4 bases from J; junction bases left unmatched: 5. For the CDR3, the DNA is TGTGCCACCAGTGATAGACAGGGGGGAGTAGAGACCCAGTACTTC. Encoded protein: CATSDRQGGVETQYF.

The chain links TRBV7-3 to TRBJ2-2; D not certain. CDR3 length equals 13 residues. With 2 bases removed from V and 5 bases from J, the gap between germline ends came to 6 bases. Germline V gives CDR1 SGHTA, CDR2 FQGTGA. The CDR3 DNA reads TGTGCCAGCAGCTTAGTTTCGACCGGGGAGCTGTTTTTT. This sequence encodes CASSLVSTGELFF.

The chain combines TRBV2 with TRBJ1-5; 9 bases align to TRBD1. The junction had 5 bases not matched to a gene; V was cut back by 3 bases and J by 5 bases. CDR1 and CDR2 (germline): SNHLY, FYNNEI. The CDR3 spans 15 residues. In DNA form, the CDR3 reads TGTGCCAGCAGTGAGGTACAGGGGGCTTATCAGCCCCAGCATTTT. Translating gives CASSEVQGAYQPQHF.

The rearrangement links TRBV12-3 or TRBV12-4 to TRBJ1-1; D is unclear. The CDR3 extends over 12 amino acids. V was clipped by 5 bases and J by 4 bases, with 8 bases between them. The CDR3 protein is CASSNTPTEAFF. The CDR3 DNA follows: TGTGCCAGCAGTAACACCCCCACTGAAGCTTTCTTT.

The J gene is TRBJ1-2, the V gene TRBV29-1; no definite D call. CDR3 length: 13 residues. V dropped 2 bases and J dropped 8 bases, with 15 bases sitting between them. CDR1 and CDR2 from the germline V gene are SQVTM and ANQGSEA. The CDR3 protein is CSVEKNRVLGYTF. The CDR3 bases are TGCAGCGTTGAAAAAAATCGGGTCTTGGGCTACACCTTC.

This chain joins TRBV7-3 and TRBJ2-1; weak D call: TRBD1 (6 bases). This CDR3 contains 15 residues. The V end was cut by 2 bases, the J end by 3 bases, with 11 bases between. Germline V gives CDR1 SGHTA, CDR2 FQGTGA. The CDR3 DNA follows: TGTGCCAGCAGCTTAGGACAGACTAACTACAATGAGCAGTTCTTC. This translates into CASSLGQTNYNEQFF. The variable domain in full, completed from reference TRBV7-3 and TRBJ2-1, reads GAGVSQTPSNKVTEKGKYVELRCDPISGHTALYWYRQSLGQGPEFLIYFQGTGAADDSGLPNDRFFAVRPEGSVSTLKIQRTERGDSAVYLCASSLGQTNYNEQFFGPGTRLTVL.

This rearrangement joins TRBV11-2 to TRBJ1-1; D unclear. V lost 1 base, J lost 5 bases, and 14 bases lay in between. The germline V gene has CDR1 SGHAT and CDR2 FQNNGV. The CDR3 spans 15 residues. CDR3 residues: CASSLAAGGATEAFF. For the CDR3, the DNA is TGTGCCAGCAGCTTAGCGGCCGGTGGAGCTACTGAAGCTTTCTTT.

The chain combines TRBV6-5 with TRBJ1-4; perhaps TRBD1 as D (6 bases). Trimming stripped 8 bases from V and 5 bases from J, with 18 bases between. This CDR3 comprises 15 residues. Germline-derived CDR1 and CDR2 are MNHEY and SVGAGI. CDR3 nucleotide sequence: TGTGCCAGCTTCTCTCGGACAGCCGTAAATGAAAAACTGTTTTTT. Translating it yields CASFSRTAVNEKLFF.

Many counts were recorded for this clone. The rearrangement uses TRBV15 and TRBJ2-2, with D possibly matching TRBD2 (6 bases). V dropped 3 bases and J dropped 1 base, with 15 bases sitting between them. From germline, CDR1 is LNHNV and CDR2 YYDKDF (reference sequence). CDR3 length: 17 residues. DNA of the CDR3: TGTGCCACCAGCAGCCCCGGGACTGAAATGAACACCGGGGAGCTGTTTTTT. Translation: CATSSPGTEMNTGELFF.

The chain employs TRBV19 and TRBJ1-2; D unclear. Germline V gives CDR1 LNHDA, CDR2 SQIVND (reference sequence). Trimming removed 3 bases from V and 5 bases from J, with 10 bases in between. The CDR3 runs to 13 residues. DNA for the CDR3: TGTGCCAGTAGTATGAATGCCGGGTATGGCTACACCTTC. This gives the protein CASSMNAGYGYTF.

In this sample, this clone is medium-sized. V and J are TRBV5-6 and TRBJ2-7, with TRBD2 as a possible D gene (5 bases). This CDR3 is 15 amino acids long. The germline gives CDR1 SGHDT, CDR2 YYEEEE. The ends were cut back, 4 bases at V and 2 bases at J, with 16 bases in the middle. The CDR3 coding sequence is TGTGCCAGCAGCCCCGACTATAAAATAACCTACGAGCAGTACTTC. Encoded protein: CASSPDYKITYEQYF.

The chain is built from TRBV5-1 and TRBJ1-4, with D unclear. The CDR3 has 14 amino acids. The V end lost 4 bases, the J end lost 8 bases, and 15 bases lay between the germline ends. Germline V gives CDR1 SGHRS, CDR2 YFSETQ. This CDR3 is CASSPGRADEKLFF. The DNA of the CDR3 is TGCGCCAGCAGCCCTGGGCGGGCCGACGAAAAACTGTTTTTT.

The chain has TRBV19 and TRBJ1-2, with 9 bases matching TRBD1. Unmatched junction bases numbered 9, after V lost 3 bases and J lost 7 bases. There are 15 residues in the CDR3. CDR1 is LNHDA and CDR2 is SQIVND in the germline V gene (reference sequence). CDR3 coding DNA: TGTGCCAGTAGTATTCCAATCCGGGACAGGGCTGGCTACACCTTC. Translating it yields CASSIPIRDRAGYTF. The complete variable domain, with remaining parts taken from reference TRBV19 and TRBJ1-2, reads DGGITQSPKYLFRKEGQNVTLSCEQNLNHDAMYWYRQDPGQGLRLIYYSQIVNDFQKGDIAEGYSVSREKKESFPLTVTSAQKNPTAFYLCASSIPIRDRAGYTFGSGTRLTVV.

J is TRBJ2-6 and V is TRBV2; 8 bases fit TRBD1. The CDR3 is 17 amino acids. Per the germline V gene, CDR1 is SNHLY and CDR2 is FYNNEI. V lost 4 bases and J lost 3; bases outside the gene matches: 8. In DNA, the CDR3 is TGTGCCAGCAGTGGTGACAGGGGACTTAGTGGGGCCAACGTCCTGACTTTC. Translated: CASSGDRGLSGANVLTF. The full variable domain, with the rest looked up from reference TRBV2 and TRBJ2-6, is EPEVTQTPSHQVTQMGQEVILRCVPISNHLYFYWYRQILGQKVEFLVSFYNNEISEKSEIFDDQFSVERPDGSNFTLKIRSTKLEDSAMYFCASSGDRGLSGANVLTFGAGSRLTVL.

This clone was detected a few times. J is TRBJ1-1 and V is TRBV19; D is unresolved. The CDR3 loop spans 12 amino acids. Germline assignment: CDR1 LNHDA and CDR2 SQIVND (reference sequence). V lost 3 bases to trimming and J lost 6 bases, with 8 bases between them. The CDR3 coding sequence is TGTGCCAGTAGTATCGGTACGGCTGAAGCTTTCTTT. It yields the protein CASSIGTAEAFF.

This chain links TRBV28 with TRBJ1-4, with D unresolved. The CDR3 totals 13 residues. The V and J ends lost 7 bases and 5 bases respectively, with 11 bases between them. CDR1 and CDR2 (germline): MDHEN, SYDVKM. Here the CDR3 reads CASTRVLNEKLFF. In DNA form, the CDR3 reads TGTGCCAGCACCCGGGTCTTAAATGAAAAACTGTTTTTT.

This chain uses TRBV9 with TRBJ2-7; tentative D call: TRBD2 (5 bases). Germline V gene sequence: CDR1 SGDLS, CDR2 YYNGEE. Trimming shortened V by 3 bases and J by 2 bases, and 12 bases separated the two germline ends. This CDR3 spans 14 amino acids. The DNA for the CDR3 is TGTGCCAGCAGCGCCCGTAATAGCGCCTACGAGCAGTACTTC. Protein product: CASSARNSAYEQYF. Together with reference TRBV9 and TRBJ2-7, the CDR3 gives the full variable domain: DSGVTQTPKHLITATGQRVTLRCSPRSGDLSVYWYQQSLDQGLQFLIQYYNGEERAKGNILERFSAQQFPDLHSELNLSSLELGDSALYFCASSARNSAYEQYFGPGTRLTVT.

The chain combines TRBV7-2 with TRBJ1-1; tentative D call: TRBD1 (6 bases). Trimming took 4 bases from V and 4 from J, leaving 19 bases between them. Germline V lookup: CDR1 SGHTA, CDR2 FQGNSA. The CDR3 runs to 16 residues. DNA for the CDR3: TGTGCCAGCAGCTCAAGCCGCAGGGGCCTTAGCACTGAAGCTTTCTTT. Amino acid sequence: CASSSSRRGLSTEAFF.

CDR3 protein: CASSTATGTQETQYF. CDR3 sequence (DNA): TGTGCCAGTAGCACCGCGACAGGGACCCAAGAGACCCAGTACTTC. This chain joins TRBV19 and TRBJ2-5, with 7 bases aligning to TRBD1. J lost 1 base, V lost 6 bases, and 8 bases had no gene match. Germline V gene lookup returns CDR1 LNHDA and CDR2 SQIVND (reference sequence). The CDR3 is made up of 15 amino acids.

The chain carries TRBV7-9 and TRBJ2-5; 7 bases agree with TRBD2. The germline gives CDR1 SEHNR, CDR2 FQNEAQ (reference sequence). The CDR3 loop spans 18 amino acids. The trim removed 5 bases at V and 2 bases at J, leaving 17 bases unmatched. CDR3 nucleotide sequence: TGTGCCAGCAGCCCTCAGACAAACCCGGGACTAAGACAAGAGACCCAGTACTTC. Its translation is CASSPQTNPGLRQETQYF.

J is TRBJ2-2 and V is TRBV5-1, with TRBD2 matching 11 bases. Germline CDR1 and CDR2: SGHRS and YFSETQ. The CDR3 sequence is 16 residues long. J was trimmed by 5 bases and V by 3 bases; bases with no gene match: 6. The CDR3 region has the DNA TGCGCCAGCAGCTCGTTAGCGGGGGGGCCGACCGGGGAGCTGTTTTTT. It encodes CASSSLAGGPTGELFF.

The CDR3 loop reads CASSLGLASGATGELFF. CDR3 nucleotide sequence: TGTGCCAGCAGCTTAGGGTTGGCTAGCGGGGCGACCGGGGAGCTGTTTTTT. The chain recombines TRBV5-4 with TRBJ2-2; 9 bases are a match to TRBD2. The CDR3 has 17 residues. The trim removed 2 bases at V and 5 bases at J, leaving 10 bases unmatched. Per germline, CDR1 SGHNT and CDR2 YYREEE (reference sequence).

V gene TRBV3-1 (or the pseudogene TRBV3-2) combines with J gene TRBJ1-1, with D possibly being TRBD1 (6 bases). There are 14 residues in the CDR3. The germline V gene has CDR1 LGHDT and CDR2 YNNKEL (reference sequence). Between the trimmed V and J ends, which lost 8 bases and 4 bases, there was a span of 17 bases. CDR3 region: CASQKRTGITEAFF. CDR3 coding DNA: TGTGCCAGCCAAAAAAGAACAGGGATCACTGAAGCTTTCTTT.

The rearrangement uses TRBV6-1 and TRBJ1-1; 7 positions agree with TRBD1. Germline loops: CDR1 MNHNS, CDR2 SASEGT. V was clipped by 4 bases and J by 0 bases; unmatched bases: 8. The CDR3 consists of 16 residues. The DNA for the CDR3 is TGTGCCAGCAGTGTGACAGGGCCTGACTTGAACACTGAAGCTTTCTTT. Translated: CASSVTGPDLNTEAFF.

This clone was observed many times. The chain recombines TRBV7-9 with TRBJ1-1, with 8 positions matching TRBD1. Germline CDR1 is SEHNR and CDR2 is FQNEAQ (reference sequence). J was trimmed by 6 bases and V by 5 bases; bases with no gene match: 8. CDR3 length: 14 residues. The CDR3 is CASSRDPTGAEAFF. The CDR3 coding sequence is TGTGCCAGCAGCCGAGACCCGACAGGGGCTGAAGCTTTCTTT.

The V call is TRBV14, the J call TRBJ2-5; 13 bases fit TRBD2. The CDR3 is 19 amino acids. From germline, CDR1 is SGHDN and CDR2 FVKESK. After removal of 4 bases from V and 1 base from J, the junction contained 12 bases not matched to a gene. CDR3 coding DNA: TGTGCCAGCAGCCCGCGGACTAGCGGGGGCACGAACCTCCAAGAGACCCAGTACTTC. It yields the protein CASSPRTSGGTNLQETQYF.

This chain links TRBV9 with TRBJ2-6; no definite D call. This CDR3 is built from 14 residues. Germline lookup yields CDR1 SGDLS and CDR2 YYNGEE. The ends were cut back, 1 base at V and 2 bases at J, with 4 bases in the middle. The CDR3 sequence is CASSVIAGANVLTF. The CDR3 DNA reads as TGTGCCAGCAGCGTAATAGCTGGGGCCAACGTCCTGACTTTC.

The genes are TRBV6-5 and TRBJ2-7; 8 bases match TRBD2. V dropped 5 bases and J dropped 6; count of bases not matched to a gene: 9. Germline CDR1 MNHEY, CDR2 SVGAGI. The CDR3 has 14 residues. Here the CDR3 reads CASSNTGGPREQYF. CDR3 bases: TGTGCCAGCAGTAATACGGGGGGGCCTCGCGAGCAGTACTTC.